The source of this TCR beta chain is a study of OX40 agonist ivuxolimab in advanced cancers. In the study overall: Across the patients, intravenous ivuxolimab was delivered every 2 weeks at 0.01 to 10 mg/kg. Study-wide results and limits: Expanded clones were, on average, more numerous among CD8+ T cells than CD4+. At 0.1 to 3.0 mg/kg and by week 6, CD4+ and CD8+ T cells in the blood had expanded clonally.

Method: immunoSEQ multiplex PCR; TCRdb's copy keeps in-frame clones and lacks some. The table records tens of thousands of clones, about 89% of them present only once. Concerning this clone: Its specificity is unknown.

The CDR3 extends over 15 amino acids. V was clipped by 1 base and J by 2 bases, with 9 bases between them. Germline values: CDR1 SGHKS, CDR2 YYEKEE (reference sequence). The V and J genes are TRBV5-5 and TRBJ1-4; D is unresolved. The sequencing here drew on CD4+ or CD8+ T cells sorted from blood, taken in a trial of the OX40 agonist ivuxolimab. The sequence came from an adult with an advanced solid tumor such as melanoma, head and neck, liver or kidney cancer. Here the CDR3 reads CASSLSGNTNEKLFF. The CDR3 DNA follows: TGTGCCAGCAGCTTGAGTGGGAACACTAATGAAAAACTGTTTTTT.